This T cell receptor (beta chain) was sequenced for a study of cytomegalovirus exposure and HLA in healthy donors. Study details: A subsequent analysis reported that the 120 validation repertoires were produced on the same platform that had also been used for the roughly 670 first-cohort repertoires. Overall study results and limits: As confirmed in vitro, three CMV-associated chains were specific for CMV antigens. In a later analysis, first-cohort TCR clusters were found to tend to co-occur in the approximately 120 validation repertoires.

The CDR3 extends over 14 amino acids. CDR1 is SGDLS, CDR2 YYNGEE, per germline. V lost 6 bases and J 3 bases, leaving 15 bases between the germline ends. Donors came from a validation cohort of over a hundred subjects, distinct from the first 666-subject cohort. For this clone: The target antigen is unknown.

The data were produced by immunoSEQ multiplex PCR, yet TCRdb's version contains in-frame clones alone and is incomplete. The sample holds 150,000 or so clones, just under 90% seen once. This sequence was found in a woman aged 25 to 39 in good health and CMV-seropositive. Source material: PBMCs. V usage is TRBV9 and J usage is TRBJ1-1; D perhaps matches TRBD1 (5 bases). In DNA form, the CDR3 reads TGTGCCAGCAACCCGGGGGGGACGTACACTGAAGCTTTCTTT. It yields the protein CASNPGGTYTEAFF.